A selection of T cell receptor beta chains follows, all from one sample in a study of early T cells in non-severe SARS-CoV-2 infection. A single record per CDR3 protein comes from TCRdb applying MiXCR to the 5' RACE reads. The data contain more than 80,000 distinct CDR3 sequences, 8% to 13% of them singletons. The sample was whole blood. These TCRs come from an adult who was a healthcare worker with PCR-confirmed SARS-CoV-2 infection or an uninfected control (not recorded which). Each CDR3 is given with its conserved first and last residue. D genes are given only for firm matches. Expanded clones get a size class; other rows say once, few or many, or leave the size out.

j_call | clone_size | v_call | d_call | cdr3_length | cdr3_nt | cdr3_aa
TRBJ1-1 | few | TRBV29-1 | . | 14 | TGCAGCGTTGAAGATTTGTCCGGGAACACTGAAGCTTTCTTT | CSVEDLSGNTEAFF
TRBJ1-1 | many | TRBV6-1 | . | 16 | TGTGCCAGCAGTGACGACCCCCTGGATGACGGGACTGAAGCTTTCTTT | CASSDDPLDDGTEAFF
TRBJ2-1 | few | TRBV24-1 | . | 17 | TGTGCCACCAGTGACTGGGACCTCTCGGGGTCCTACAATGAGCAGTTCTTC | CATSDWDLSGSYNEQFF
TRBJ1-1 | . | TRBV6-1 | . | 15 | TGTGCCAGCAGTGAATGGGGAGGGGAAGGCACTGAAGCTTTCTTT | CASSEWGGEGTEAFF
TRBJ2-5 | many | TRBV30 | . | 14 | TGTGCCTGGAGTGTGGGAATCAGTGGAGAGACCCAGTACTTC | CAWSVGISGETQYF
TRBJ1-6 | few | TRBV6-5 | . | 19 | TGTGCCAGCAGTTTCTCCCGGGACGCCACAAGCTCCTATAATTCACCCCTCCACTTT | CASSFSRDATSSYNSPLHF
TRBJ2-1 | . | TRBV6-5 | TRBD1 | 18 | TGTGCCAGCAGTTACTCGACGTATCAAGGGACAGCTTACAATGAGCAGTTCTTC | CASSYSTYQGTAYNEQFF
TRBJ2-3 | few | TRBV5-6 | . | 11 | TGTGCCAGCAGCTGGGACGAGGCGCAGTATTTT | CASSWDEAQYF
TRBJ2-6 | many | TRBV19 | . | 15 | TGTGCCAGTAGTTCGGGTAATTCTGGGGCCAACGTCCTGACTTTC | CASSSGNSGANVLTF
TRBJ2-7 | few | TRBV27 | . | 14 | TGTGCCAGCAGTCCCCAAGGGGAGTTCTACGAGCAGTACTTC | CASSPQGEFYEQYF
TRBJ2-2 | many | TRBV4-1 | . | 16 | TGCGCCAGCAGCCAAGGGCAGGGGGGTTACGCCGGGGAGCTGTTTTTT | CASSQGQGGYAGELFF